Each of the 28 T cell receptor beta chains below was sequenced from the same sample in a study of shared clonotypes between healthy human individuals. The table came from immunoSEQ multiplex PCR; TCRdb's copy has only in-frame clones and leaves some out. The sample yields about 560,000 clones, roughly four fifths seen once. The material sequenced was PBMCs. Receptor source: a woman between 40 and 50 years old in good health. Some clones in this sample may be carry-over from other donors' samples.

The rearrangement uses TRBV6-8 and TRBJ2-7; 8 nucleotides line up with TRBD1. The germline V gene encodes CDR1 MNHGY and CDR2 SAAAGT. V dropped 4 bases and J dropped 2; count of bases not matched to a gene: 1. CDR3 length: 13 residues. The CDR3 sequence is CASSWGQAYEQYF. CDR3 in DNA: TGTGCCAGCAGTTGGGGACAGGCCTACGAGCAGTACTTC.

The chain combines TRBV5-6 with TRBJ2-7; TRBD1 aligns across 11 bases. Germline V gives CDR1 SGHDT, CDR2 YYEEEE. This CDR3 spans 14 amino acids. The V gene end was trimmed by 4 bases and the J gene end by 5 bases; junction bases not matched to a gene: 5. CDR3 coding DNA: TGTGCCAGCAGCCCGGGACAGGGGGTCAACGAGCAGTACTTC. Protein sequence: CASSPGQGVNEQYF. Looking up the rest from reference TRBV5-6 and TRBJ2-7 gives the full variable domain: DAGVTQSPTHLIKTRGQQVTLRCSPKSGHDTVSWYQQALGQGPQFIFQYYEEEERQRGNFPDRFSGHQFPNYSSELNVNALLLGDSALYLCASSPGQGVNEQYFGPGTRLTVT.

The chain combines TRBV7-2 with TRBJ2-1; no firm D call. The germline V and J ends were trimmed by 3 bases and 2 bases, with 11 bases remaining between them. Germline V gene lookup returns CDR1 SGHTA and CDR2 FQGNSA. This CDR3 spans 15 amino acids. The CDR3: CASSLWSNPYNEQFF. CDR3 nucleotide sequence: TGTGCCAGCAGCTTGTGGTCGAATCCCTACAATGAGCAGTTCTTC. Full variable domain (missing parts from reference TRBV7-2 and TRBJ2-1): GAGVSQSPSNKVTEKGKDVELRCDPISGHTALYWYRQSLGQGLEFLIYFQGNSAPDKSGLPSDRFSAERTGGSVSTLTIQRTQQEDSAVYLCASSLWSNPYNEQFFGPGTRLTVL.

About this clone: Other DNA variants within this sample encode the same CDR3. The chain carries TRBV5-1 and TRBJ1-3; 7 bases are a match to TRBD1. Trimming took 4 bases from V and 2 from J; bases not matched to a gene: 3. Per germline, CDR1 SGHRS and CDR2 YFSETQ. The CDR3 has 14 residues. DNA for the CDR3: TGCGCCAGCAGCCTGGGACAGCCTGGAAACACCATATATTTT. It yields the protein CASSLGQPGNTIYF.

The V call is TRBV11-3, the J call TRBJ1-2, with D maybe TRBD1 (5 bases). Germline V CDR1 and CDR2: SGHNT, YENEEA. The CDR3 sequence is 16 residues long. V was clipped by 4 bases and J by 0 bases, with 15 bases between them. The CDR3 spells CASSSPVGGPNYGYTF. The DNA of the CDR3 is TGTGCCAGCAGCTCCCCCGTGGGGGGACCTAACTATGGCTACACCTTC.

This clone was detected a few times. The rearrangement links TRBV10-3 to TRBJ2-2; D possibly matches TRBD1 or TRBD2 (5 bases each). The CDR3 runs 14 residues. Trimming left V 3 bases short and J 6 bases short, with 11 bases between. Germline V lookup: CDR1 ENHRY, CDR2 SYGVKD. CDR3 sequence: CAISDPLGAGELFF. CDR3 DNA: TGTGCCATCAGTGACCCGCTGGGGGCCGGGGAGCTGTTTTTT.

This sequence joins TRBV7-9 and TRBJ2-7, with 8 bases lining up with TRBD2. Per the germline V gene, CDR1 is SEHNR and CDR2 is FQNEAQ (reference sequence). V shed 5 bases and J 12 bases; nucleotides not matched to a gene: 9. There are 12 residues in the CDR3. The CDR3 region is CASSPSGLGPYF. DNA for the CDR3: TGTGCCAGCAGCCCCTCGGGACTAGGTCCGTACTTC.

Only one count was recorded for this clone. J is TRBJ1-1 and V is TRBV29-1; no clear D gene. CDR3 length: 13 amino acids. V lost 4 bases to trimming and J lost 2 bases, with 11 bases between them. Germline V CDR1 and CDR2: SQVTM, ANQGSEA. The CDR3 DNA sequence: TGCAGCGTTGGCTCGGGAGTAAACACTGAAGCTTTCTTT. It encodes CSVGSGVNTEAFF. Drawing the rest from reference TRBV29-1 and TRBJ1-1, the complete variable domain is SAVISQKPSRDICQRGTSLTIQCQVDSQVTMMFWYRQQPGQSLTLIATANQGSEATYESGFVIDKFPISRPNLTFSTLTVSNMSPEDSSIYLCSVGSGVNTEAFFGQGTRLTVV.

The chain couples TRBV29-1 to TRBJ2-7; D is perhaps TRBD2 (7 bases). Germline V gene sequence: CDR1 SQVTM, CDR2 ANQGSEA. V lost 6 bases and J 7 bases, leaving 22 bases between the germline ends. This CDR3 region has 14 residues. CDR3 sequence: CSVQRRGGSGEQYF. As DNA, the CDR3 is TGCAGCGTCCAACGAAGGGGGGGGTCGGGTGAGCAGTACTTC.

The chain has TRBV27 and TRBJ1-2; 9 nucleotides line up with TRBD1. Germline trimming cut 0 bases from V and 4 bases from J; bases unmatched to any gene: 0. The germline V gene has CDR1 MNHEY and CDR2 SMNVEV (reference sequence). This CDR3 has 14 amino acids. CDR3 sequence (DNA): TGTGCCAGCAGTTTATCGGGACAGGGCTATGGCTACACCTTC. This translates into CASSLSGQGYGYTF.

The rearrangement joins TRBV2 to TRBJ2-7, with TRBD2 matching over 11 bases. V lost 8 bases to trimming and J lost 6 bases; unmatched junction nucleotides: 3. The germline V gene has CDR1 SNHLY and CDR2 FYNNEI. The CDR3 runs to 12 residues. Here the CDR3 reads CASWLAGGEQYF. In DNA, the CDR3 is TGTGCCAGCTGGCTAGCGGGAGGCGAGCAGTACTTC. Full variable domain (missing parts from reference TRBV2 and TRBJ2-7): EPEVTQTPSHQVTQMGQEVILRCVPISNHLYFYWYRQILGQKVEFLVSFYNNEISEKSEIFDDQFSVERPDGSNFTLKIRSTKLEDSAMYFCASWLAGGEQYFGPGTRLTVT.

DNA of the CDR3: TGTGCCAGCTCACCACAACAGAAACCCCCCACAGAGTACGAGCAGTACTTC. Protein: CASSPQQKPPTEYEQYF. The chain joins TRBV18 to TRBJ2-7; D remains unclear. Deletions cut 1 base from V and 4 bases from J, with 20 bases between. This CDR3 contains 17 residues. The germline V gene has CDR1 KGHSH and CDR2 LQKENI.

This clone showed up just once. The chain uses TRBV7-2 and TRBJ2-3; 9 nucleotides agree with TRBD1. Looked up from germline, CDR1 is SGHTA and CDR2 is FQGNSA. Germline trimming cut 5 bases from V and 5 bases from J; bases unmatched to any gene: 5. The CDR3 consists of 14 residues. CDR3 residues: CASSGDRELDTQYF. The DNA for the CDR3 is TGTGCCAGCAGCGGGGACAGGGAGTTAGATACGCAGTATTTT.

This clone came up a few times. The chain joins TRBV7-8 to TRBJ2-5; D is undetermined. Trimming took off 2 bases at V and 5 bases at J, with 21 bases between the two ends. This CDR3 region has 17 residues. Per germline, CDR1 SGHVS and CDR2 FQNEAQ. The CDR3 DNA reads as TGTGCCAGCAGCTTAATCGGTACCGTTGAGATGACGGAGACCCAGTACTTC. Its protein product is CASSLIGTVEMTETQYF.

The rearrangement uses TRBV7-9 and TRBJ1-2; D is perhaps TRBD1 (5 bases). This CDR3 comprises 16 residues. The germline V gene encodes CDR1 SEHNR and CDR2 FQNEAQ (reference sequence). Trimming took off 5 bases at V and 1 base at J, with 17 bases between the two ends. The CDR3 DNA follows: TGTGCCAGCAGCCTGGGTGAGGGCGACAGTAACTATGGCTACACCTTC. Protein: CASSLGEGDSNYGYTF. Complete variable domain (other parts from reference TRBV7-9 and TRBJ1-2): DTGVSQNPRHKITKRGQNVTFRCDPISEHNRLYWYRQTLGQGPEFLTYFQNEAQLEKSRLLSDRFSAERPKGSFSTLEIQRTEQGDSAMYLCASSLGEGDSNYGYTFGSGTRLTVV.

The rearrangement joins TRBV6-1 to TRBJ1-1; weak D call: TRBD1 (5 bases). Germline V lookup: CDR1 MNHNS, CDR2 SASEGT. The CDR3 has 14 residues. Trimming removed 6 bases from V and 4 bases from J, with 15 bases in between. The CDR3 protein is CASRGDGGVTEAFF. CDR3 coding DNA: TGTGCCAGCAGAGGGGACGGAGGGGTCACTGAAGCTTTCTTT.

This clone has just a few counts. The chain links TRBV7-2 to TRBJ1-1; D is possibly TRBD1 (5 bases). The CDR3 has 14 residues. Trimming left V 3 bases short and J 12 bases short, with 20 bases between. The V gene's germline CDR1 is SGHTA and CDR2 FQGNSA. The DNA of the CDR3 is TGTGCCAGCAGCTTCCGCGGGGCAGGAGACAACCCTTTCTTT. It specifies CASSFRGAGDNPFF.

Only a few counts were recorded for this clone. J is TRBJ2-2 and V is TRBV9; 8 bases agree with TRBD2. This CDR3 comprises 18 residues. The germline CDR1 and CDR2 sequences are SGDLS and YYNGEE. V lost 2 bases and J lost 1; bases outside the gene matches: 10. The CDR3 nucleotides read TGTGCCAGCAGCGTTAGGTCGAGCGCGGGAGGGAACACCGGGGAGCTGTTTTTT. This encodes CASSVRSSAGGNTGELFF.

The genes are TRBV7-9 and TRBJ2-5, with a tentative D call TRBD2 (5 bases). Germline V CDR1 and CDR2: SEHNR, FQNEAQ (reference sequence). The ends were cut back, 5 bases at V and 5 bases at J, with 18 bases in the middle. The CDR3 consists of 15 residues. The CDR3 sequence: CASSPGIARAETQYF. For the CDR3, the DNA is TGTGCCAGCAGCCCCGGGATCGCGAGGGCCGAGACCCAGTACTTC.

The chain links TRBV28 to TRBJ2-3, with TRBD2 identical over 13 bases. The CDR3 contains 19 residues. With 5 bases clipped from V and 0 bases from J, the junction kept 11 bases outside the gene matches. Germline lookup yields CDR1 MDHEN and CDR2 SYDVKM. As DNA, the CDR3 is TGTGCCAGCAGTCCCCGCCTAGGGACTAGCGGGACTAGCACAGATACGCAGTATTTT. This encodes CASSPRLGTSGTSTDTQYF.

This chain connects TRBV28 to TRBJ2-7; 9 bases fit TRBD1. There are 16 residues in the CDR3. V shed 6 bases, J shed 7 bases, and the junction held 16 bases outside the gene matches. Germline assignment: CDR1 MDHEN and CDR2 SYDVKM. The CDR3 spells CASRPPETGTGIEQYF. The DNA of the CDR3 is TGTGCCAGCAGACCCCCGGAGACCGGGACAGGGATTGAGCAGTACTTC.

This chain links TRBV4-2 with TRBJ2-5; TRBD2 matches at 7 bases. Germline assignment: CDR1 LGHNA and CDR2 YNFKEQ. The CDR3 spans 15 residues. V was pared by 1 base and J by 5 bases, with 7 bases of the junction left unmatched. CDR3 sequence reads: CASSQAEGAGETQYF. The CDR3 DNA sequence: TGTGCCAGCAGCCAAGCGGAAGGAGCGGGGGAGACCCAGTACTTC.

V gene TRBV7-2 combines with J gene TRBJ2-7, with 9 bases aligning to TRBD2. The CDR3 length is 15 residues. J was trimmed by 1 base and V by 1 base; bases with no gene match: 2. In germline, CDR1 is SGHTA, CDR2 FQGNSA. The CDR3 region has the DNA TGTGCCAGCAGCTTAGTAGCGGGAGCATCCTACGAGCAGTACTTC. Its protein is CASSLVAGASYEQYF.

The V gene is TRBV2, the J gene TRBJ1-5, with a tentative D call TRBD1 (6 bases). Deletions cut 3 bases from V and 4 bases from J, with 13 bases between. Per germline, CDR1 SNHLY and CDR2 FYNNEI. The CDR3 covers 15 residues. DNA for the CDR3: TGTGCCAGCAGTGACCCTTGGCAGGGGAATCAGCCCCAGCATTTT. Translating it yields CASSDPWQGNQPQHF.

The genes are TRBV30 and TRBJ2-1; the match to TRBD1 covers 9 bases. The germline CDR1 and CDR2 sequences are GTSNPN and SVGIG (reference sequence). This CDR3 has 14 amino acids. Unmatched junction bases numbered 5, after V lost 4 bases and J lost 4 bases. CDR3 DNA: TGTGCCTGGAAACAGGGGGCTGGATACAATGAGCAGTTCTTC. Translating it yields CAWKQGAGYNEQFF.

On this clone: This likely traces to a read error, being one base from a far larger clone. This chain joins TRBV30 and TRBJ2-6; D might be TRBD1 (5 bases). Germline V gives CDR1 GTSNPN, CDR2 SVGIG (reference sequence). This CDR3 is built from 18 residues. CDR3 residues: CAWSVDQGSYSWANVLTF. The CDR3, as DNA: TGTGCCTGGAGTGTAGACCAGGGTTCATACTCTTGGGCCAACGTCCTGACTTTC.

The chain has TRBV5-1 and TRBJ2-5, with a weak D call TRBD2 (6 bases). The CDR3 loop spans 16 amino acids. CDR1 and CDR2 (germline): SGHRS, YFSETQ. Trimming left V 5 bases short and J 2 bases short, with 19 bases between. The DNA for the CDR3 is TGCGCCAGCAGGTGGGGCCCAGCGGCGGGACAAGAGACCCAGTACTTC. It codes for CASRWGPAAGQETQYF.

As to this clone: This sequence is one base from a far larger clone and is likely a read error. The chain has TRBV5-1 and TRBJ1-1; a possible D gene is TRBD1 (5 bases). CDR1 and CDR2 from the germline V gene are SGHRS and YFSETQ. The CDR3 has 11 amino acids. Trimming cost V 7 bases and J 3 bases, with 7 bases left between them. Here the CDR3 reads CASRGDTEAFF. DNA of the CDR3: TGCGCCAGCCGGGGGGACACTGAAGCTTTCTTT. Drawing the rest from reference TRBV5-1 and TRBJ1-1, the complete variable domain is KAGVTQTPRYLIKTRGQQVTLSCSPISGHRSVSWYQQTPGQGLQFLFEYFSETQRNKGNFPGRFSGRQFSNSRSEMNVSTLELGDSALYLCASRGDTEAFFGQGTRLTVV.